What follows is one TCR beta chain and its context. Antigen: not known. Germline V lookup: CDR1 MNHEY, CDR2 SMNVEV (reference sequence). This CDR3 has 14 residues. V was clipped by 6 bases and J by 0 bases; unmatched bases: 0. This entry is derived from a study of cytomegalovirus exposure and HLA in healthy donors. General study findings and limits: Previous analysis showed most TCR beta V segments were productive about 90% or about 30% of the time.

The PCR ran on 60 Vbeta and 13 Jbeta primers. Here immunoSEQ multiplex PCR was the method, and the copy in TCRdb shows in-frame clones only, minus some. The profile shows about 41,000 clones, about 84% of them singletons. This TCR was sampled from a man over 45 in good health and CMV-seronegative. The chain combines TRBV27 with TRBJ2-7; 12 bases agree with TRBD2. Sequencing was done on a sample of PBMCs. In nucleotides, the CDR3 is TGTGCCAGCAGGGGACTAGCGGGCTCCTACGAGCAGTACTTC. This translates into CASRGLAGSYEQYF.